This TCR beta chain was obtained from a study of T cells after yellow fever vaccination (dated by TCRdb to between 2017 and 2020). Concerning the study at large: The SMART-Seq v4 Ultra Low Input RNA kit was used to prepare libraries from fractions with low cell numbers. To follow T-cell clones before and after both primary and booster YFV17D yellow fever vaccination, bulk TCR alpha and beta repertoires underwent longitudinal sequencing. Two healthy male donors made up the cohort, one aged 18 to 29 years and the other aged 30 to 40 years. Blood was drawn at multiple timepoints before and after primary and secondary immunization, with bulk PBMC replicates and cell subsets isolated.

TCR cDNA was made using 5'RACE template switching, a step that added a universal primer site and unique molecular identifiers. Priming of cDNA synthesis was performed from both the TCR alpha and TCR beta constant segments. Libraries were amplified in two PCR steps, with sample barcodes and sequencing adapters added in the second step. Sequencing of libraries was performed on Illumina HiSeq 2500 (2x100 bp) or NovaSeq (2x150 bp). Under the source paper's analysis protocol: Demultiplexing of reads and collapsing into UMI consensus sequences were performed with MIGEC, and V(D)J alignment was carried out with MiXCR. Using edgeR on replicate PBMC samples, clonotypes were called vaccine-responding if FDR was below 0.01 and the log2 fold change was above 5 up to day 15. Bulk clonotypes were assigned CD4 or CD8 identity according to which sequenced CD4 or CD8 repertoire held them at higher abundance. TCRdb's own reprocessing of the public reads used fastp at Q25 and MiXCR and kept productive beta chains. Rows with a matching CDR3 protein are joined into one entry that keeps the most common DNA and genes. TCRdb, not the authors, supplied the V and J calls. This sample holds about 510,000 distinct CDR3 sequences; 20% to 25% were observed only once. Roughly a sixth of the sample lies in the top ten.

Results and caveats for the whole study, not just this receptor: Most clones expanded after primary vaccination (96% of CD4 and roughly 88% of CD8) were re-detected after the booster, suggesting that broad memory maintenance occurred. Because only a couple of donors were included in the study, the extent to which the findings can be generalized is limited. Because abundant contaminating clonotypes from the bulk population could be contained in FACS-sorted repertoires, computational filtering was required. A small fraction of clonotypes appeared in both the CD4 and CD8 compartments, likely as a result of convergent recombination. Compared with the primary T-cell response, the secondary T-cell response was weaker but faster, peaking on day 5 rather than day 15.

This clonotype occurred many times. The antigen it recognizes is unknown. No base qualities exist here, and no much larger clone lies one base off it. Reading the label with the study, this specimen's treatment or condition is: live attenuated yellow fever vaccine strain. At each blood-draw timepoint, two biological replicates of bulk PBMCs were collected. A standard Ficoll-Paque protocol was used to isolate PBMCs from peripheral blood. TriZol was used to extract RNA from bulk PBMCs, CD4 and CD8 fractions, and dextramer-positive and dextramer-negative fractions. Reading from cysteine to phenylalanine, the CDR3 counts 15 amino acids. Here the CDR3 DNA is all that survives: 45 bases in frame from base 1. Trimming leaves V shorter by 4 bases and J shorter by 4 bases, with the junction holding 5 bases beyond the gene matches. CDR1 is given as SGHAT and CDR2 as FQDESV, both from the germline V gene (reference sequence).

The sample in question was PBMCs, obtained roughly 20 days after the first yellow fever vaccination. The TCR was taken from a man younger than 35 who received the YFV17D yellow fever vaccine. The chain joins TRBV11-1 to TRBJ2-4; the junction holds 9 bases that match TRBD1. The DNA reads TGTGCCAGCAGCTCCTCACAGGGGGCGAAAAACATTCAGTACTTC. Its coded protein is CASSSSQGAKNIQYF.